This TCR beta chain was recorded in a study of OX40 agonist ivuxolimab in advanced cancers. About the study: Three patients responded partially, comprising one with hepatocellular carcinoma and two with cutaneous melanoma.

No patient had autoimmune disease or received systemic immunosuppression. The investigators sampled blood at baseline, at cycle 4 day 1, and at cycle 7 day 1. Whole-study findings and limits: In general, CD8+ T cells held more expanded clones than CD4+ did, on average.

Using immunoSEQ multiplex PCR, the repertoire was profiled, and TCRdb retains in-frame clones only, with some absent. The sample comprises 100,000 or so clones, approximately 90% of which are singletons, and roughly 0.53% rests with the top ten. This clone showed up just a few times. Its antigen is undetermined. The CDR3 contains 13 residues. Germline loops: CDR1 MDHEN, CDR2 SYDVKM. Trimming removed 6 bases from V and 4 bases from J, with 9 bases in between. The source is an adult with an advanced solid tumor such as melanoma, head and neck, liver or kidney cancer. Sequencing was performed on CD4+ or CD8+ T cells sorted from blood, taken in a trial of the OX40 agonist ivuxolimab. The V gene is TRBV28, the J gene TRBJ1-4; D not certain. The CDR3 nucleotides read TGTGCCAGCAGACGGGCCCTTAATGAAAAACTGTTTTTT. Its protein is CASRRALNEKLFF.